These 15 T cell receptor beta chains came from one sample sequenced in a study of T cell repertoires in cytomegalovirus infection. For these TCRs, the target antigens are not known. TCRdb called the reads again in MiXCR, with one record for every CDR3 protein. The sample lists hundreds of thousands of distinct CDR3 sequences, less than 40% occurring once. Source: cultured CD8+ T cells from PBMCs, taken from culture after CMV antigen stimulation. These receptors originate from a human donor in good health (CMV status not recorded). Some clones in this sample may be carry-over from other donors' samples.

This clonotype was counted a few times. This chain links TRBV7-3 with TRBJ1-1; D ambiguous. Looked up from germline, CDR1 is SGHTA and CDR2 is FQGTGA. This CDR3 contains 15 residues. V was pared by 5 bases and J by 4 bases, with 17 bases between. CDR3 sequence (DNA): TGTGCCAGCAGCCGCGGACCGTCGCTGTCCACTGAAGCTTTCTTT. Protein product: CASSRGPSLSTEAFF.

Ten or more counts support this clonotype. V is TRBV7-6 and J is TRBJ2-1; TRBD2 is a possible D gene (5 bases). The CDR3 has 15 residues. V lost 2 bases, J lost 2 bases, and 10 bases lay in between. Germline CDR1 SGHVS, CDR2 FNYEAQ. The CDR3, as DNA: TGTGCCAGCAGCTTAAGCCGGGAAGCCTACAATGAGCAGTTCTTC. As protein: CASSLSREAYNEQFF.

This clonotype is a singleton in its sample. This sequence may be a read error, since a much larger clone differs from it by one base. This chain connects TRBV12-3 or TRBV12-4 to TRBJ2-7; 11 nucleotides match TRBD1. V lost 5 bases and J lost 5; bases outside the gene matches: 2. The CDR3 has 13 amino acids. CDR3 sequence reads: CASSRTGGDEQYV. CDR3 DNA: TGTGCCAGCAGTCGGACAGGGGGCGACGAGCAGTACGTC.

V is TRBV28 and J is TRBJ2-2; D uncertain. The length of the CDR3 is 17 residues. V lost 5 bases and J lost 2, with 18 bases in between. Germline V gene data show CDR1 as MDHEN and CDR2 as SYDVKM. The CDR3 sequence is CASSPYFANPNTGELFF. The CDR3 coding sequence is TGTGCCAGCAGTCCATATTTCGCCAACCCAAACACCGGGGAGCTGTTTTTT.

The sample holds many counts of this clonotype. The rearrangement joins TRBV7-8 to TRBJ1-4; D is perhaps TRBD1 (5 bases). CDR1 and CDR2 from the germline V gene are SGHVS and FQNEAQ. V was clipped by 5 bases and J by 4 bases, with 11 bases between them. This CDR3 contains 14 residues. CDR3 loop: CASSGPDSNEKLFF. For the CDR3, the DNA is TGTGCCAGCAGCGGACCAGACAGTAATGAAAAACTGTTTTTT.

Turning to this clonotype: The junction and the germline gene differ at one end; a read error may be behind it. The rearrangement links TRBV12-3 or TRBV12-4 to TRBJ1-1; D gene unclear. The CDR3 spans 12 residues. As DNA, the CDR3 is TGTGCCAACAGTTTCGGGGACACTGAAGCTTTCTTT. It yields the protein CANSFGDTEAFF.

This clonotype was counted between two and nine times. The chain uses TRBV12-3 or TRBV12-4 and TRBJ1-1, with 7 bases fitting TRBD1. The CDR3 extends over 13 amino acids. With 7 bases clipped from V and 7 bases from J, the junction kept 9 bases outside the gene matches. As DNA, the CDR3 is TGTGCCAGCATTGCAACAGGGGCCTTTGAAGCTTTCTTT. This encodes CASIATGAFEAFF.

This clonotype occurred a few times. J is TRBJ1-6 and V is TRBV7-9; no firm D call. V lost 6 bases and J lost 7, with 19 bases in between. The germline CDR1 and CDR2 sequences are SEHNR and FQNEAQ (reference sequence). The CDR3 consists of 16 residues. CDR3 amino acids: CASRDTSGGENSPLHF. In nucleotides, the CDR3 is TGTGCCAGCAGGGATACATCAGGCGGCGAAAATTCACCCCTCCACTTT.

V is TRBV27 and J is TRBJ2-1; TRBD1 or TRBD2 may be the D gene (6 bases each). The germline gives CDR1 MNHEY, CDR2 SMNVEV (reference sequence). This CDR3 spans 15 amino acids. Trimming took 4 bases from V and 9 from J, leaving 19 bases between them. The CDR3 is CASSSSTGALGEQFF. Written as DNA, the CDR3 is TGTGCCAGCAGTTCCTCGACGGGGGCGCTAGGTGAGCAGTTCTTC.

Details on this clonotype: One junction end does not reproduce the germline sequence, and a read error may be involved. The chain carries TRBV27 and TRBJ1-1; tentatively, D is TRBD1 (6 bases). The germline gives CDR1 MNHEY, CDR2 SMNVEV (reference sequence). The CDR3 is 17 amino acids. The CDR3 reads CANSSLGGNGMNTEAFF. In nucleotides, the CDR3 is TGTGCCAACAGTTCCCTAGGGGGAAATGGGATGAACACTGAAGCTTTCTTT.

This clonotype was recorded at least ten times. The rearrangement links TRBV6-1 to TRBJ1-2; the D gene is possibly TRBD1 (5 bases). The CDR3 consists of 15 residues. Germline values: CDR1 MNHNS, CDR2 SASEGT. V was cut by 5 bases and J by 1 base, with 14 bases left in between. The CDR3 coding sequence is TGTGCCAGCAGTAAAAGCAGGGTTGGTAACTATGGCTACACCTTC. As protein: CASSKSRVGNYGYTF.

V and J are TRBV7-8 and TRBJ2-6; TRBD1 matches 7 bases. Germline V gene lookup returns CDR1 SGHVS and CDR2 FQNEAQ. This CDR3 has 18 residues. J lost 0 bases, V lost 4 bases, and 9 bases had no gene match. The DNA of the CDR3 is TGTGCCAGCAGCTCGACAGGGTCTTTCCTCTCTGGGGCCAACGTCCTGACTTTC. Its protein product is CASSSTGSFLSGANVLTF.

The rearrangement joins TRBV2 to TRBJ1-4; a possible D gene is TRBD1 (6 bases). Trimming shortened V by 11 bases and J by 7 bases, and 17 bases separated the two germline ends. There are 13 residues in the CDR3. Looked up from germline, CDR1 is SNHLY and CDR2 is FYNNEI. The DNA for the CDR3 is TGTGCCGTATACAGGGAAGGTGGTGAAAAACTGTTTTTT. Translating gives CAVYREGGEKLFF.

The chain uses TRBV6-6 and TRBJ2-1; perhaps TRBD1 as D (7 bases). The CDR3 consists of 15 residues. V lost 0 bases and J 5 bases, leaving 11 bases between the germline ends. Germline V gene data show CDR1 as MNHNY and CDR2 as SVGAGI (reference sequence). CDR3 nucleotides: TGTGCCAGCAGTTACTCGATCAGGGGGGACAATGAGCAGTTCTTC. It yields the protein CASSYSIRGDNEQFF.

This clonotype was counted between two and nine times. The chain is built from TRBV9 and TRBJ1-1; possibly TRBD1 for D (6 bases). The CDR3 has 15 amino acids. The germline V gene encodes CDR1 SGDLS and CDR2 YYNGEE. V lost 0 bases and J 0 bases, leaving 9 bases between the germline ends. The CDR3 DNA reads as TGTGCCAGCAGCGTAGCAGGGGCGATGAACACTGAAGCTTTCTTT. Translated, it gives CASSVAGAMNTEAFF. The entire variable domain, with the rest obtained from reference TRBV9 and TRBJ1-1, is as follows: DSGVTQTPKHLITATGQRVTLRCSPRSGDLSVYWYQQSLDQGLQFLIQYYNGEERAKGNILERFSAQQFPDLHSELNLSSLELGDSALYFCASSVAGAMNTEAFFGQGTRLTVV.